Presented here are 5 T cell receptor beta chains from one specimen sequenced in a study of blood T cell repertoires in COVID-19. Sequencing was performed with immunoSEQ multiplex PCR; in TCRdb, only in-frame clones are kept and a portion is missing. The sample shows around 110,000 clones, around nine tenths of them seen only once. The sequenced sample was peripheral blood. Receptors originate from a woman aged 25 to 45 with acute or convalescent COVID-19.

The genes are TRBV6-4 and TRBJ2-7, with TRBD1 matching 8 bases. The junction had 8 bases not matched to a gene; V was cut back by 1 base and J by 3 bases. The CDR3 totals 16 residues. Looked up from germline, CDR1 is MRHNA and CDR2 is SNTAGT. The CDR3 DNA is TGTGCCAGCAGTGACTTCGGACAGGGAAAAATCTACGAGCAGTACTTC. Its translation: CASSDFGQGKIYEQYF.

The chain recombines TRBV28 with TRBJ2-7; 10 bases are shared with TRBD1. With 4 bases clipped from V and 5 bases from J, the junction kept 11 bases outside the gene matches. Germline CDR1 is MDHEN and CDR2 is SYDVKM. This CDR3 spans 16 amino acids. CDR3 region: CASSSFRDRGTDEQYF. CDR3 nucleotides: TGTGCCAGCAGTTCATTCCGGGACAGGGGTACCGACGAGCAGTACTTC.

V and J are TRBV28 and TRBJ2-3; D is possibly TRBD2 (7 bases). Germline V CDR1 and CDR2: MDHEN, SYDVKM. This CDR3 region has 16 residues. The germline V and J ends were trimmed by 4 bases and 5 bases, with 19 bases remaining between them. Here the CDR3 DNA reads TGTGCCAGCAGTTCGAATAATTGGAGGGGGGGAGATACGCAGTATTTT. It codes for CASSSNNWRGGDTQYF.

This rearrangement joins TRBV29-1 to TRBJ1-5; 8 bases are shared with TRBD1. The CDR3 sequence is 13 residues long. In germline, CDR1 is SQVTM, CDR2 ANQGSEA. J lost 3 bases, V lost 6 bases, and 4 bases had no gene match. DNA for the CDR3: TGCAGCGTCGCAGGGGGCAACAATCAGCCCCAGCATTTT. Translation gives CSVAGGNNQPQHF.

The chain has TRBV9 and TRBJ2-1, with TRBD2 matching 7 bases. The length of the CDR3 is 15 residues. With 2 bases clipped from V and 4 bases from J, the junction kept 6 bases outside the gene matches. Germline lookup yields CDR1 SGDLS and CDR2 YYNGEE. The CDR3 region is CASSVWLAAYNEQFF. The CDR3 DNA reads TGTGCCAGCAGCGTGTGGCTAGCGGCGTACAATGAGCAGTTCTTC.